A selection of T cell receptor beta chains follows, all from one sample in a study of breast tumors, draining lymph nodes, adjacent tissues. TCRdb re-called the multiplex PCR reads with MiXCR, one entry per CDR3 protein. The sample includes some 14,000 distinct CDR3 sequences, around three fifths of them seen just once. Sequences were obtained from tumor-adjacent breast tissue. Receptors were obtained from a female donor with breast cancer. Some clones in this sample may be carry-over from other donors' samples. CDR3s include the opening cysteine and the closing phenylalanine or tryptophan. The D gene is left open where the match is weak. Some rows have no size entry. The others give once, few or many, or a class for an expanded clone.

cdr3_nt: TGTGCCAGTAGTATGAGGACTAGCGGGAGAAATCCCTACGAGCAGTACTTC
cdr3_aa: CASSMRTSGRNPYEQYF
d_call: TRBD2
v_call: TRBV19
clone_size: medium-sized
j_call: TRBJ2-7

cdr3_nt: TGTGCCAGCAGCCAGAGTCTATCGGGAAGCGGGGGCTACCCCTTC
cdr3_aa: CASSQSLSGSGGYPF
d_call: -
v_call: TRBV7-9
clone_size: many
j_call: TRBJ1-2

cdr3_nt: TGTGCCTGGAGTGTTAGCCAAGGGCCGTACTCTAATCAGCCCCAGCATTTT
cdr3_aa: CAWSVSQGPYSNQPQHF
d_call: -
v_call: TRBV30
clone_size: many
j_call: TRBJ1-5

cdr3_nt: TGCAGTGCTAGCGGGGGGGCCTCCAATGAGCAGTTCTTC
cdr3_aa: CSASGGASNEQFF
d_call: TRBD2
v_call: TRBV20-1
clone_size: medium-sized
j_call: TRBJ2-1

cdr3_nt: TGTGCCAGCAGACCCGACGAGACAGGTGGATTTGATGAGCAGTTCTTC
cdr3_aa: CASRPDETGGFDEQFF
d_call: -
v_call: TRBV6-5
clone_size: -
j_call: TRBJ2-1

cdr3_nt: TGCAGCGTTGGACAGGAGGAGCAGTACTTC
cdr3_aa: CSVGQEEQYF
d_call: -
v_call: TRBV29-1
clone_size: medium-sized
j_call: TRBJ2-7

cdr3_nt: TGTGCCAGTAGTATAGTGGCAGGGACGTCAGGTCAGCCCCAGCATTTT
cdr3_aa: CASSIVAGTSGQPQHF
d_call: -
v_call: TRBV19
clone_size: -
j_call: TRBJ1-5

cdr3_nt: TGTGCCAGCTCCTCCCAAATCAACTACGAGCAGTACTTC
cdr3_aa: CASSSQINYEQYF
d_call: -
v_call: TRBV12-3/TRBV12-4
clone_size: medium-sized
j_call: TRBJ2-7

cdr3_nt: TGTGCCACCAGCCGGAGGGGACAGGGGTCAAATACGCAGTATTTT
cdr3_aa: CATSRRGQGSNTQYF
d_call: TRBD1
v_call: TRBV24-1
clone_size: -
j_call: TRBJ2-3

cdr3_nt: TGTGCCAGCAGCTCCCTGGACGGGACAGGGGGGGATGAGCAGTTCTTC
cdr3_aa: CASSSLDGTGGDEQFF
d_call: TRBD1
v_call: TRBV7-9
clone_size: few
j_call: TRBJ2-1

cdr3_nt: TGTGCCAGCAGCTTATTACCGGGGTCCACAGATACGCAGTATTTT
cdr3_aa: CASSLLPGSTDTQYF
d_call: -
v_call: TRBV7-3
clone_size: -
j_call: TRBJ2-3

cdr3_nt: TGCGCCAGCAGCCACACGGGTTCCCTGGAACATCAGCCCCAGCATTTT
cdr3_aa: CASSHTGSLEHQPQHF
d_call: -
v_call: TRBV4-1
clone_size: medium-sized
j_call: TRBJ1-5

cdr3_nt: TGTGCCAGCAGCCCGAGTGTACGTTTCGGGACCCAGTACTTC
cdr3_aa: CASSPSVRFGTQYF
d_call: -
v_call: TRBV7-9
clone_size: -
j_call: TRBJ2-5

cdr3_nt: TGTGCCAGCAGTGAAAGTCTAGCGGGTGCCTTAACGGATGAGCAGTTCTTC
cdr3_aa: CASSESLAGALTDEQFF
d_call: TRBD2
v_call: TRBV6-1
clone_size: -
j_call: TRBJ2-1

cdr3_nt: TGTGCCAGCAGCTTAATGGGCAGAGTAAGCGAGCAGTACTTC
cdr3_aa: CASSLMGRVSEQYF
d_call: -
v_call: TRBV7-2
clone_size: -
j_call: TRBJ2-7

cdr3_nt: TGTGCCAGCAGTTTAGGAGGGGGGCTTAACACTGAAGCTTTCTTT
cdr3_aa: CASSLGGGLNTEAFF
d_call: -
v_call: TRBV27
clone_size: -
j_call: TRBJ1-1

cdr3_nt: TGCGCCAGCACCGGGACAGGAGGGGGATACGAGCAGTACTTC
cdr3_aa: CASTGTGGGYEQYF
d_call: TRBD1
v_call: TRBV10-2
clone_size: many
j_call: TRBJ2-7

cdr3_nt: TGCGCCAGCAGGAGACAGGATTCGTCCTACGAGCAGTACTTC
cdr3_aa: CASRRQDSSYEQYF
d_call: -
v_call: TRBV5-1
clone_size: once
j_call: TRBJ2-7

cdr3_nt: TGTGCCAGCAGCCCCACTGTAGGCGCGGACGAGCAGTACTTC
cdr3_aa: CASSPTVGADEQYF
d_call: -
v_call: TRBV7-3
clone_size: -
j_call: TRBJ2-7

cdr3_nt: TGCGCCAGCAGCTTGGATGACGTAAACTATGGCTACACCTTC
cdr3_aa: CASSLDDVNYGYTF
d_call: -
v_call: TRBV5-1
clone_size: -
j_call: TRBJ1-2

cdr3_nt: TGTGCCAGCAGTAAGGGACAGCACACAGATACGCAGTATTTT
cdr3_aa: CASSKGQHTDTQYF
d_call: TRBD1
v_call: TRBV7-6
clone_size: few
j_call: TRBJ2-3

cdr3_nt: TGTGCCAGCAGCTTAGAGGGGCTGAGTAATGAAAAACTGTTTTTT
cdr3_aa: CASSLEGLSNEKLFF
d_call: -
v_call: TRBV7-6
clone_size: -
j_call: TRBJ1-4

cdr3_nt: TGCGCCAGCAGTGAGGTGTCGCTAGCGGGAACTGAGCAGTTCTTC
cdr3_aa: CASSEVSLAGTEQFF
d_call: TRBD2
v_call: TRBV10-2
clone_size: medium-sized
j_call: TRBJ2-1

cdr3_nt: TGTGCCACCAGTGACACTACAGGGTTCTCTGGGGCCAACGTCCTGACTTTC
cdr3_aa: CATSDTTGFSGANVLTF
d_call: -
v_call: TRBV24-1
clone_size: -
j_call: TRBJ2-6

cdr3_nt: TGCGCCAGCAGCCCCGGTCAGGGCGGGATGGTGACTGAAGCTTTCTTT
cdr3_aa: CASSPGQGGMVTEAFF
d_call: -
v_call: TRBV5-1
clone_size: many
j_call: TRBJ1-1

cdr3_nt: TGTGCCATCAGTGTGCCGAACACCGGGGAGCTGTTTTTT
cdr3_aa: CAISVPNTGELFF
d_call: -
v_call: TRBV10-3
clone_size: many
j_call: TRBJ2-2

cdr3_nt: TGTGCCAGCAGCGGAGGTTGGACAGGTGGCGAGCAGTACTTC
cdr3_aa: CASSGGWTGGEQYF
d_call: TRBD1
v_call: TRBV12-3/TRBV12-4
clone_size: medium-sized
j_call: TRBJ2-7

cdr3_nt: TGTGCCAGCAGCTTTAGCTGGGAAAAACTGTTTTTT
cdr3_aa: CASSFSWEKLFF
d_call: -
v_call: TRBV7-8
clone_size: once
j_call: TRBJ1-4

cdr3_nt: TGTGCCAGCGGCGACAGGGTGGCATATAATTCACCCCTCCACTTT
cdr3_aa: CASGDRVAYNSPLHF
d_call: TRBD1
v_call: TRBV2
clone_size: -
j_call: TRBJ1-6

cdr3_nt: TGCGCCAGCAGCTTGTCTAGCGGGACAGAAAACTACGAGCAGTACTTC
cdr3_aa: CASSLSSGTENYEQYF
d_call: TRBD2
v_call: TRBV5-1
clone_size: -
j_call: TRBJ2-7

cdr3_nt: TGCGCCAGCAGCTTGGGTAGGGGGAGGGCAGATACGCAGTATTTT
cdr3_aa: CASSLGRGRADTQYF
d_call: -
v_call: TRBV5-1
clone_size: -
j_call: TRBJ2-3

cdr3_nt: TGCAGTGCTACGAAGGGTCCTATCGGCGAGCAGTGCTTC
cdr3_aa: CSATKGPIGEQCF
d_call: -
v_call: TRBV20-1
clone_size: -
j_call: TRBJ2-7

cdr3_nt: TGTGCCAGCAGTCCAACTCTGGGGGGTAATGAGCAGTTCTTC
cdr3_aa: CASSPTLGGNEQFF
d_call: -
v_call: TRBV25-1
clone_size: -
j_call: TRBJ2-1

cdr3_nt: TGCGCCAGCAGCCAAGTTAGGACTAGTCAGCATACGCAGTATTTT
cdr3_aa: CASSQVRTSQHTQYF
d_call: TRBD2
v_call: TRBV4-1
clone_size: -
j_call: TRBJ2-3

cdr3_nt: TGTGCCAGCAGCCTGCGGTCCATCGATGAGCAGTTCTTC
cdr3_aa: CASSLRSIDEQFF
d_call: -
v_call: TRBV3-1
clone_size: many
j_call: TRBJ2-1

cdr3_nt: TGCAGCGTTGAAGTGAGGAGCTATGGCTACACCTTC
cdr3_aa: CSVEVRSYGYTF
d_call: -
v_call: TRBV29-1
clone_size: -
j_call: TRBJ1-2

cdr3_nt: TGCGCCAGCAGCTTGGAGGGACTTAAGTACGAGCAGTACTTC
cdr3_aa: CASSLEGLKYEQYF
d_call: -
v_call: TRBV5-1
clone_size: many
j_call: TRBJ2-7

cdr3_nt: TGTGCCACCAGCGGTGGACCGGGACAGGGCAACGAAAAACTGTTTTTT
cdr3_aa: CATSGGPGQGNEKLFF
d_call: TRBD1
v_call: TRBV15
clone_size: -
j_call: TRBJ1-4

cdr3_nt: TGTGCCAGCAGCTTAGAGACTGGGGGGACGGGTGATTCACCCCTCCACTTT
cdr3_aa: CASSLETGGTGDSPLHF
d_call: -
v_call: TRBV11-2
clone_size: -
j_call: TRBJ1-6

cdr3_nt: TGTGCCAGCAGCCAGCCAGGCCGATCCTACGGGCAGTACTTC
cdr3_aa: CASSQPGRSYGQYF
d_call: -
v_call: TRBV13
clone_size: once
j_call: TRBJ2-7

cdr3_nt: TGTGCCAGCAGCACCCCCAGTCTTGGGACAGCGGAGAATGAGCAGTTCTTC
cdr3_aa: CASSTPSLGTAENEQFF
d_call: TRBD1
v_call: TRBV11-2
clone_size: -
j_call: TRBJ2-1

cdr3_nt: TGTGCCAGCAGGTTGCGGGCTACCTACGAGCAGTACTTC
cdr3_aa: CASRLRATYEQYF
d_call: -
v_call: TRBV7-8
clone_size: -
j_call: TRBJ2-7

cdr3_nt: TGTGCCAGCAGTCCCCACGGACAGGGGGCGCCCGGGGAGCTGTTTTTT
cdr3_aa: CASSPHGQGAPGELFF
d_call: TRBD1
v_call: TRBV6-1
clone_size: many
j_call: TRBJ2-2

cdr3_nt: TGTGCCAGCAGCCCCGGGACGGCCTACACCGGGGAGCTGTTTTTT
cdr3_aa: CASSPGTAYTGELFF
d_call: -
v_call: TRBV7-6
clone_size: medium-sized
j_call: TRBJ2-2

cdr3_nt: TGTGCCAGCATAAGGGCGGCGGCTGTAAACAATGAGCAGTTCTTC
cdr3_aa: CASIRAAAVNNEQFF
d_call: -
v_call: TRBV6-2/TRBV6-3
clone_size: -
j_call: TRBJ2-1

cdr3_nt: TGTGCCAGCAGTTTTTCGTCAGGGGGCAACGGCTACACCTTC
cdr3_aa: CASSFSSGGNGYTF
d_call: TRBD1
v_call: TRBV7-9
clone_size: -
j_call: TRBJ1-2

cdr3_nt: TGTGCCAGCAGTTTGCGGGGGCGCGTGTTCGGGCAGCCCCAGCATTTT
cdr3_aa: CASSLRGRVFGQPQHF
d_call: -
v_call: TRBV28
clone_size: many
j_call: TRBJ1-5

cdr3_nt: TGTGCCAGTAGGAGGACAGGGGGTAGTGTTGAAAAACTGTTTTTT
cdr3_aa: CASRRTGGSVEKLFF
d_call: TRBD1
v_call: TRBV19
clone_size: -
j_call: TRBJ1-4

cdr3_nt: TGCAGTGCTGACGCGGGACTCCCAGGAAACACCATATATTTT
cdr3_aa: CSADAGLPGNTIYF
d_call: -
v_call: TRBV20-1
clone_size: -
j_call: TRBJ1-3

cdr3_nt: TGTGCCAGCAGCCTTAGGACGGACTTCTACACCTTC
cdr3_aa: CASSLRTDFYTF
d_call: -
v_call: TRBV11-2
clone_size: -
j_call: TRBJ1-2

cdr3_nt: TGTGCCAGCAGGGCGGGACTAGCGGGAGCTCAACGGTACGAGCAGTACTTC
cdr3_aa: CASRAGLAGAQRYEQYF
d_call: TRBD2
v_call: TRBV12-3/TRBV12-4
clone_size: -
j_call: TRBJ2-7

cdr3_nt: TGTGCCAGCAGTGGGGAAAACAATCAGCCCCAGCATTTT
cdr3_aa: CASSGENNQPQHF
d_call: -
v_call: TRBV2
clone_size: -
j_call: TRBJ1-5